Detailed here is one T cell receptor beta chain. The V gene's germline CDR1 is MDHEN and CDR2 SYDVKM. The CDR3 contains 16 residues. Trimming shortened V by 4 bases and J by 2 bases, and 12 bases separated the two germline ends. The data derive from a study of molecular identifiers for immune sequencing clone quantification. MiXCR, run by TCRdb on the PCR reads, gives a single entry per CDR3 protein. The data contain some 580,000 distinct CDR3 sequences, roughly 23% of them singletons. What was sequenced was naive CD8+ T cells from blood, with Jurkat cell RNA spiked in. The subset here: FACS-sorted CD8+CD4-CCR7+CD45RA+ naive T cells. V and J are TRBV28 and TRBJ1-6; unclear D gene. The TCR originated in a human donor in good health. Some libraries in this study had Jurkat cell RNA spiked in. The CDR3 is CASSSLTFPYNSPLHF. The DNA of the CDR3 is TGTGCCAGCAGTTCCCTGACATTCCCCTATAATTCACCCCTCCACTTT.